Listed here are 3 T cell receptor beta chains from one sample, sequenced in a study of CD8 T cells in ankylosing spondylitis. Whole-study results and caveats: Seven or eight highly homologous variants made up a TCR beta motif, and this motif appeared characteristic of ankylosing spondylitis blood.

TCRdb reanalysed the 5' RACE reads using MiXCR and keeps one entry per CDR3 protein. The table includes more than 400,000 distinct CDR3 sequences, about 5.2% detected once. These receptors are not linked to any known antigen. Specimen: blood, either unsorted or a sorted T cell fraction (not recorded which). Receptors were obtained from a male donor with ankylosing spondylitis.

This clonotype appeared many times. V usage is TRBV12-3 or TRBV12-4 and J usage is TRBJ1-2; TRBD1 matches at 8 bases. Unmatched junction bases numbered 9, after V lost 8 bases and J lost 4 bases. There are 14 residues in the CDR3. CDR3 loop: CASGEDRAVYGYTF. As DNA, the CDR3 is TGTGCCAGCGGGGAGGACAGGGCCGTCTATGGCTACACCTTC.

This clonotype was found many times. The gene calls are TRBV4-3 and TRBJ1-5, with D unclear. Germline lookup yields CDR1 LGHNA and CDR2 YSLEER. The CDR3 has 18 amino acids. The V end was cut by 0 bases, the J end by 2 bases, with 17 bases between. CDR3 sequence (DNA): TGCGCCAGCAGCCAAGATCGGGGAGGGATTTCGCGCAATCAGCCCCAGCATTTT. Protein sequence: CASSQDRGGISRNQPQHF.

This clonotype has a count of ten or more. V and J are TRBV5-1 and TRBJ1-2, with D perhaps TRBD1 (5 bases). Germline CDR1 reads SGHRS; CDR2 reads YFSETQ. This CDR3 comprises 15 residues. V lost 3 bases, J lost 8 bases, and 20 bases lay in between. CDR3 loop: CASSSDGHLERGYTF. In DNA form, the CDR3 reads TGCGCCAGCAGCTCCGATGGACACCTTGAGCGGGGCTACACCTTC.